This section outlines one TCR beta chain sequence together with its context. This clonotype appeared many times. The target of this receptor is not known. Per-nucleotide qualities are absent, and no much larger clonotype sits a single base away. The cysteine opens and the phenylalanine closes a CDR3 of 14 amino acids. Solely the CDR3 DNA is kept, with 42 bases framed from the first base. Trimming at the junction amounts to 2 bases on V and 12 bases on J, and the germline ends lie 17 bases apart. The germline V gene sets CDR1 to MNHNS and CDR2 to SASEGT. The data belong to a study of CD8 T cells in ankylosing spondylitis listed by TCRdb under 2017. Study-wide context: To find TCR variants linked to disease, the study profiled T cell receptor beta repertoires in ankylosing spondylitis patients and healthy donors. The full study cohort was made up of about 25 ankylosing spondylitis patients and 108 healthy donors. Samples of peripheral blood were taken, and for ankylosing spondylitis patients, synovial fluid was collected as well.

Study-level results and caveats: A TCR beta motif of about 8 highly homologous amino acid variants appeared characteristic of blood from ankylosing spondylitis patients. Some motif variants were previously reported in synovial fluid and blood of reactive arthritis patients, suggesting common disease-initiation mechanisms. Significant enrichment of the disease-linked clones was reported in matched synovial fluid samples from ankylosing spondylitis patients. The disease-linked clones had a CD8+ phenotype and were found at relatively low frequencies in peripheral blood.

Reads for this sample came from an Illumina HiSeq 2500. Quantitative 5'-RACE with molecular barcodes was used to prepare TCR beta libraries. The study's own analysis went as follows. Disease-linked TCR variants were identified with a new computational method built on a probabilistic model of VDJ rearrangement. The public reads were reanalyzed by TCRdb: fastp trimming at Q25, MiXCR alignment, in-frame beta chains only. A single entry per CDR3 protein holds the most common genes and DNA from its merged rows. These V and J calls originate from TCRdb's pipeline instead of the authors' own analysis. This sample is represented by a few hundred thousand distinct CDR3 sequences; 20% to 25% of them were singletons. The ten largest account for about an eighth of the sample.

This clonotype was obtained from a male donor with ankylosing spondylitis or in good health (not recorded which). The chain joins TRBV6-1 to TRBJ1-5; no D gene is confidently identified. The source material was blood, either unsorted or a sorted T cell fraction (not recorded which). The CDR3 reads as follows: CASSEPSTSPLQHF. The sequenced DNA: TGTGCCAGCAGTGAACCCTCCACCTCACCGCTCCAGCATTTT.